This T cell receptor beta chain was identified during a study of brain T cells in children with intractable seizures (dated by TCRdb to 2020 to 2023). Study-wide context: A NanoString immunology panel was first used to screen resected brain tissue from 53 pediatric epilepsy surgery cases for immune gene transcripts. Among the roughly twelve selected surgery cases, pre-surgery blood was additionally sequenced for eight, leaving four cases with brain tissue only.

The paper's findings and limits, for the study overall: Because pre- and post-surgery blood were sequenced to different depths, clones absent from the pre-surgery sample may reflect undersampling. Viral specificity was inferred only from CDR3 sequence similarity, and patients' HCMV serostatus was unknown.

TCR beta chain sequences were generated from genomic DNA using the immunoSEQ assay. Concerning the study's data processing: CDR3 sequences not starting with the conserved framework cysteine at position 104 were manually removed. To get clonality, the normalized Shannon's Diversity Index was subtracted from one, giving values from 0 (maximal diversity) to 1 (oligoclonal). Chi-squared comparison-of-proportions tests were used to check whether the frequency of the same CDR3 differed between samples, for example brain versus blood. Public clonotypes were found by searching immuneACCESS, and the VDJdb browser was used to assess similarity to known antiviral clonotypes. TCRdb holds this immuneACCESS table with in-frame rearrangements only. Some clones are missing; in checked studies, unresolved V genes explain under half, and the rest has no known cause. V, J and clone size were drawn from that table, and D and trimming were deduced from the DNA. This sample lists about 340,000 clones; about 94% were detected once. 5.7% of the sample comes from the top ten.

On this clone itself: This clone's antigen is unknown. Per-nucleotide qualities are absent, and no much larger clonotype sits a single base away.

The time point label here, explained by the study, means: blood from clinic visit 5 months post-surgery; TSC patient then seizure free. Surgery cases with the highest brain T cell transcript signatures were selected for TCR beta chain sequencing of brain tissue and, where available, blood. Before surgery, patients had received at least one anti-epileptic drug. TCR-sequenced patients were children with drug-resistant epilepsy due to tuberous sclerosis complex, focal cortical dysplasia, Rasmussen encephalitis or hemimegalencephaly. The Monarch genomic DNA purification kit was used to extract bulk genomic DNA from unsorted brain tissue and from whole blood. From the cysteine through the phenylalanine, the CDR3 covers 16 amino acids. Only the CDR3 DNA is retained, 48 bases long and in frame from the first base. The germline V gene (reference sequence) sets CDR1 to MNHNY and CDR2 to SVGAGI. After removal of 6 bases from V and 2 bases from J, the junction retains 12 bases not matched to a gene.

The specimen was peripheral blood, collected approximately 5 months after surgery. The sequence was obtained from a boy under two years old with tuberous sclerosis and intractable seizures. The sequence links TRBV6-6 to TRBJ1-1; a stretch of 7 junction bases matches TRBD1. The encoded CDR3 is CASSPRPTGANTEAFF. The nucleotide sequence reads TGTGCCAGCAGCCCTCGGCCAACAGGGGCTAACACTGAAGCTTTCTTT.